The entry below gives a single TCR beta chain sequence along with its context. The sample comes from a study of blood T cell repertoires in COVID-19. The CDR3 loop spans 15 amino acids. CDR1 and CDR2 from the germline V gene are SNHLY and FYNNEI. After removal of 8 bases from V and 4 bases from J, the junction contained 7 bases not matched to a gene. Produced via immunoSEQ multiplex PCR; TCRdb's table is partial and in-frame only. Seen here are about 210,000 clones, 70% to 90% observed once, and the top ten hold roughly 12%. Sequenced: peripheral blood. The sequence came from a human donor in a cohort sampled during active COVID-19. The rearrangement joins TRBV2 to TRBJ2-3, with 12 bases identical to TRBD2. The CDR3 loop is CASRTLAGGADTQYF. DNA of the CDR3: TGTGCCAGCCGTACACTAGCGGGAGGAGCAGATACGCAGTATTTT.